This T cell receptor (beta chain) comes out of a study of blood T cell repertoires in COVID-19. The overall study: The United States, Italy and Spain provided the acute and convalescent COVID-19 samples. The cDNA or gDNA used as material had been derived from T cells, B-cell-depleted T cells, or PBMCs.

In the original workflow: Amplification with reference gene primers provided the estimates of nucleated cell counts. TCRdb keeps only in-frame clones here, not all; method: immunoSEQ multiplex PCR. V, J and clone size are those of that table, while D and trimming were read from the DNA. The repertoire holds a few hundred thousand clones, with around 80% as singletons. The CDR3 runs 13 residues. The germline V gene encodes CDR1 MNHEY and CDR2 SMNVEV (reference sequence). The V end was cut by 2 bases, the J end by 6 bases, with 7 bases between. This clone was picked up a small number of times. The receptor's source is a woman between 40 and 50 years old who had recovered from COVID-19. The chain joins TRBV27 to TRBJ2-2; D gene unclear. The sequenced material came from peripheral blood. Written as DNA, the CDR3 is TGTGCCAGCAGTTTAGGTCGGTCCGGGGAGCTGTTTTTT. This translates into CASSLGRSGELFF.